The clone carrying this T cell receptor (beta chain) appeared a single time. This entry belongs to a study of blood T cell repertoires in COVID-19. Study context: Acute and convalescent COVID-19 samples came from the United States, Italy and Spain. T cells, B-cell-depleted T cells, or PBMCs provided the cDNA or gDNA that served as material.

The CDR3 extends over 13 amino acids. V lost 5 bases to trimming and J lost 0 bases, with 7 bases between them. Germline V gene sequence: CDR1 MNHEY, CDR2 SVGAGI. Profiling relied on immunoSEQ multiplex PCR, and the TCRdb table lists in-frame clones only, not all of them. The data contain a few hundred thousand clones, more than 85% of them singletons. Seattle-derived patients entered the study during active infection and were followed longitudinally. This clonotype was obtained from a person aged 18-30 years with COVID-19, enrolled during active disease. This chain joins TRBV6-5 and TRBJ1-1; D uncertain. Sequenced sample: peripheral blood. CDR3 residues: CASSTYVNTEAFF. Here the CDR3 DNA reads TGTGCCAGCAGTACATATGTGAACACTGAAGCTTTCTTT.